This T cell receptor (beta chain) stems from a study of blood T cell repertoires in COVID-19. About the study: Acute-phase and convalescent COVID-19 samples originated in the United States, Italy and Spain. Nucleic acid was either cDNA or gDNA, and it came from T cells, B-cell-depleted T cells, or PBMCs.

In the authors' workflow: Estimation of nucleated cell counts relied on the amplification of reference gene primers. Method: immunoSEQ multiplex PCR; TCRdb's copy keeps in-frame clones and lacks some. V, J and clone size are taken as reported in that table, and D and trimming were inferred from the DNA itself. The table lists over 120,000 clones, roughly 91% of them singletons. Germline V gives CDR1 MNHEY, CDR2 SMNVEV (reference sequence). V was trimmed by 3 bases and J by 0 bases, leaving 9 bases between them. This CDR3 has 15 residues. This sequence originates from a man in his 60s with active or convalescent COVID-19. V usage is TRBV27 and J usage is TRBJ2-1; D is undetermined. The specimen sequenced was peripheral blood. Here the CDR3 DNA reads TGTGCCAGCAGTTTCTCACACCCCTCCTACAATGAGCAGTTCTTC. Its protein product is CASSFSHPSYNEQFF.